A selection of T cell receptor beta chains follows, all from one sample in a study of T cell changes during pregnancy in multiple sclerosis. TCRdb's copy holds only in-frame clones and misses some; the assay was immunoSEQ multiplex PCR. Of approximately 52,000 clones in the sample, roughly 92% were seen once. The source material was CD4+ T cells from peripheral blood mononuclear cells, sampled in the third trimester of pregnancy. Source of these receptors: a female donor with multiple sclerosis, enrolled in a pregnancy study. CDR3s leave out the opening cysteine and the closing phenylalanine or tryptophan. Each record gives: CDR3 length, V gene, J gene, D gene, CDR3 protein. The D gene is left open where the match is weak.

len: 10
v_gene: TRBV13
j_gene: TRBJ1-1
d_gene: -
CDR3aa: ASSLENRRAF

len: 17
v_gene: TRBV10-3
j_gene: TRBJ2-6
d_gene: TRBD2
CDR3aa: AISEKGTSGSSGANVLT

len: 14
v_gene: TRBV28
j_gene: TRBJ2-4
d_gene: TRBD1
CDR3aa: ASSLSDRGAKNIQY

len: 13
v_gene: TRBV11-2
j_gene: TRBJ1-2
d_gene: -
CDR3aa: ASSLVGAQRGGYT

len: 12
v_gene: TRBV19
j_gene: TRBJ1-2
d_gene: -
CDR3aa: ASSYLAGGSGYT

len: 14
v_gene: TRBV5-1
j_gene: TRBJ2-6
d_gene: TRBD1
CDR3aa: ASSWTGGGGANVLT

len: 14
v_gene: TRBV6-6
j_gene: TRBJ1-3
d_gene: -
CDR3aa: ASSYRDWEGGHTIY

len: 13
v_gene: TRBV4-2
j_gene: TRBJ1-4
d_gene: TRBD1
CDR3aa: ASSQAPGQNEKLF

len: 13
v_gene: TRBV4-2
j_gene: TRBJ2-2
d_gene: TRBD1
CDR3aa: ASKLGDRETGELF

len: 10
v_gene: TRBV28
j_gene: TRBJ1-2
d_gene: -
CDR3aa: ASSLGHYGYT

len: 12
v_gene: TRBV30
j_gene: TRBJ1-1
d_gene: -
CDR3aa: AWSVLGGNTEAF

len: 9
v_gene: TRBV6-5
j_gene: TRBJ1-2
d_gene: -
CDR3aa: ASSRGHGYT

len: 13
v_gene: TRBV4-1
j_gene: TRBJ2-3
d_gene: -
CDR3aa: ASSQDLTSTDTQY

len: 11
v_gene: TRBV14
j_gene: TRBJ2-7
d_gene: TRBD1
CDR3aa: ASSRQGTGEQY

len: 12
v_gene: TRBV5-4
j_gene: TRBJ1-1
d_gene: TRBD1
CDR3aa: ASSDRVLNTEAF

len: 11
v_gene: TRBV2
j_gene: TRBJ1-2
d_gene: -
CDR3aa: ASSAPGGRGYT

len: 13
v_gene: TRBV19
j_gene: TRBJ1-5
d_gene: TRBD1
CDR3aa: ASRPGQGANQPQH

len: 9
v_gene: TRBV25-1
j_gene: TRBJ2-4
d_gene: -
CDR3aa: ASSDVSIQY

len: 14
v_gene: TRBV27
j_gene: TRBJ2-7
d_gene: TRBD2
CDR3aa: ASSPTPLAGDSEQY

len: 13
v_gene: TRBV6-6
j_gene: TRBJ1-1
d_gene: TRBD1
CDR3aa: ASSYGRDRMVEAF

len: 10
v_gene: TRBV6-6
j_gene: TRBJ2-1
d_gene: TRBD1
CDR3aa: ASSRGYNEQF

len: 12
v_gene: TRBV7-8
j_gene: TRBJ1-1
d_gene: -
CDR3aa: ASSLRTANTEAF

len: 13
v_gene: TRBV10-3
j_gene: TRBJ2-2
d_gene: -
CDR3aa: AISEQLTETGELF